This passage covers 12 T cell receptor beta chains from one sample sequenced in a study of alternative splicing in chronic myeloid leukemia remission. On the study more broadly: Trial remission samples were taken at major or complete molecular response, at 12 or 24 months.

Poly-A-selected mRNA from approximately 1 ug total RNA formed the libraries. TCRdb re-called the bulk RNA-seq reads and shows each CDR3 protein once, DNA omitted. The sample consists of approximately 500 distinct CDR3 sequences, around 95% of them appearing once. The input for sequencing was PBMCs or total blood leukocytes (not recorded which), taken during remission. Source of these receptors: an adult with chronic myeloid leukemia.

The chain couples TRBV7-3 to TRBJ2-1. Germline lookup yields CDR1 SGHTA and CDR2 FQGTGA. The CDR3 consists of 13 residues. The CDR3 here is CASTRQRNNEQFF.

V usage is TRBV7-3 and J usage is TRBJ2-1; TCRdb indicates TRBD2, and absent DNA this call remains unverified. Germline V gene sequence: CDR1 SGHTA, CDR2 FQGTGA. The CDR3 sequence is 14 residues long. This CDR3 reads CASSLSGAADEQFF.

This clonotype was counted a single time. The rearrangement uses TRBV7-2 and TRBJ1-1. CDR1 SGHTA and CDR2 FQGNSA come from the germline V gene. The CDR3 is made up of 13 amino acids. The CDR3 protein is CASSLSVNTEAFF.

The CDR3 is CASSSDLVRNQPQHF. The chain uses TRBV19 and TRBJ1-5. Germline V gene lookup returns CDR1 LNHDA and CDR2 SQIVND (reference sequence). The CDR3 sequence is 15 residues long. The full variable domain, in which reference TRBV19 and TRBJ1-5 provide the parts outside the CDR3, is DGGITQSPKYLFRKEGQNVTLSCEQNLNHDAMYWYRQDPGQGLRLIYYSQIVNDFQKGDIAEGYSVSREKKESFPLTVTSAQKNPTAFYLCASSSDLVRNQPQHFGDGTRLSIL.

Sample share makes this clonotype hyperexpanded. The CDR3 spells CASSIGPLEHNEQFF. The chain employs TRBV19 and TRBJ2-1; checking the TCRdb D call of TRBD2 is not possible without DNA. CDR3 size: 15 residues. Germline values: CDR1 LNHDA, CDR2 SQIVND (reference sequence).

This chain links TRBV14 with TRBJ1-2. The germline CDR1 and CDR2 sequences are SGHDN and FVKESK. The CDR3 covers 13 residues. This CDR3 reads CASSQSGLSGYTF.

The gene calls are TRBV5-5 and TRBJ1-4. The CDR3 totals 17 residues. CDR1 and CDR2 (germline): SGHKS, YYEKEE (reference sequence). The CDR3 spells CASSLVVSGGMGEKLFF.

The rearrangement links TRBV20-1 to TRBJ1-5. Germline values: CDR1 DFQATT, CDR2 SNEGSKA (reference sequence). The CDR3 is 17 amino acids. CDR3 protein: CSARNPGQGLNNQPQHF.

V usage is TRBV19 and J usage is TRBJ1-5. The germline V gene has CDR1 LNHDA and CDR2 SQIVND (reference sequence). The CDR3 runs to 15 residues. The CDR3 spells CASTKDGYSNQPQHF.

CDR3 sequence: CASSLQGYVADTQYF. V and J are TRBV5-1 and TRBJ2-3; TCRdb's D gene call, TRBD2, goes unchecked for lack of DNA. Germline V gene data show CDR1 as SGHRS and CDR2 as YFSETQ. CDR3 length: 15 amino acids.

This chain joins TRBV28 and TRBJ2-2; TCRdb's D call of TRBD2 is untestable without DNA. Germline V CDR1 and CDR2: MDHEN, SYDVKM. This CDR3 spans 15 amino acids. Here the CDR3 reads CASRTGDTNTGELFF.

The rearrangement joins TRBV7-9 to TRBJ2-6; without DNA, the TCRdb call of TRBD1 cannot be checked. The CDR3 has 14 residues. Germline CDR1 reads SEHNR; CDR2 reads FQNEAQ (reference sequence). CDR3 sequence: CASSLQSGANVLTF.